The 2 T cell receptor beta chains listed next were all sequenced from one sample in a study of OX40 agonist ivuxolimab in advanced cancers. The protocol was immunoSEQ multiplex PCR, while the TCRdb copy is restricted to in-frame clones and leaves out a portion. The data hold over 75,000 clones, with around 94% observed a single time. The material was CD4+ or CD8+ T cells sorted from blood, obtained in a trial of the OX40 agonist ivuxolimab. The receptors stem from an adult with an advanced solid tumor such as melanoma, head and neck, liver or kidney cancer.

This CDR3 reads CASSKSGGQSERTNEKLFF. The CDR3 bases are TGTGCCAGCAGCAAATCAGGAGGACAGTCTGAACGGACTAATGAAAAACTGTTTTTT. The chain links TRBV21-1 to TRBJ1-4; the table gives TRBD1 as D, unverified against the DNA. TRBV21-1 is designated a pseudogene. CDR3 length equals 19 residues.

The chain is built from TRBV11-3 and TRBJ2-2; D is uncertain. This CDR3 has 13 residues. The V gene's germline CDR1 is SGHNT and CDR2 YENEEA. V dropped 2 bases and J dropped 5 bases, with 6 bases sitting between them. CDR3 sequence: CASSLHGTGELFF. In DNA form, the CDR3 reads TGTGCCAGCAGCTTACATGGAACCGGGGAGCTGTTTTTT.